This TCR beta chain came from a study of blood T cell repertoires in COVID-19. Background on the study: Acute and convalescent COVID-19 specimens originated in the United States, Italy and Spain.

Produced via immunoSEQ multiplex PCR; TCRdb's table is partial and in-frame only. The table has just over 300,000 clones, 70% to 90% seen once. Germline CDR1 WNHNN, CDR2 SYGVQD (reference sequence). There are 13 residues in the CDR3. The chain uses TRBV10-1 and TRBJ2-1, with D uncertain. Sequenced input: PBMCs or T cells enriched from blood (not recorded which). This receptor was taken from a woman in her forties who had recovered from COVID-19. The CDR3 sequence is CVQWSGSYNEQFF. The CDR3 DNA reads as TGCGTGCAATGGTCCGGCTCCTACAATGAGCAGTTCTTC.